This TCR beta chain was obtained from a study of response to subunit inactivated influenza vaccine (dated by TCRdb to the late 2010s). Background on the whole study: Deep quantitative T cell receptor repertoire profiling was used in the study to track responses to a trivalent subunit inactivated influenza vaccine.

Library preparation was by RT-PCR. The sequencing machine was an Illumina HiSeq 2500. TCRdb's own reprocessing of the public reads used fastp at Q25 and MiXCR and kept productive beta chains. Entries are consolidated by CDR3 protein sequence, retaining the most common genes and DNA. The sample contains about 500,000 distinct CDR3 sequences, 16% of them found a single time. 3% of the sample comes from the top ten. In its sample, this clonotype was seen a few times. Its antigen remains unidentified. One base away there is no much larger clone; base qualities are not given. What the work shows at the level of the full study, not this receptor alone: According to the authors, only a limited number of new T cells may be recruited by each seasonal influenza vaccination.

From a lookup of the germline V gene, CDR1 and CDR2 are MGHRA and YSYEKL. At the junction V is shortened by 8 bases and J by 0 bases; bases outside the gene matches: 6. The CDR3, cysteine through phenylalanine, is 17 amino acids long. CDR3 DNA only is kept here, 51 bases in frame from base 1. The sample here was CD4+ T cells sorted from PBMCs, taken approximately 25 months after vaccination. This sequence originates from a man in his fifties or sixties who received an inactivated influenza vaccine. Donor details come from another sample of the same person, matched by shared clones. This chain joins TRBV4-1 to TRBJ2-1; 14 bases in the middle match TRBD2. The CDR3 reads CASARTSGGYSYNEQFF. The nucleotides are TGCGCCAGCGCCCGGACTAGCGGGGGGTACTCCTACAATGAGCAGTTCTTC.